These T cell receptor beta chains were read from a single sample in a study of blood T cell repertoires in COVID-19. Produced via immunoSEQ multiplex PCR; TCRdb's table is partial and in-frame only. This sample has about 240,000 clones, with 88% found just once. Material for sequencing was peripheral blood. Receptors were obtained from a woman aged 40 to 50 who had recovered from COVID-19. CDR3s include the opening cysteine and the closing phenylalanine or tryptophan. A D gene is named only where the DNA matches it firmly. Size is omitted from some rows. Given values are once, few, many or a class for expanded clones.

clone_size: .; j_call: TRBJ2-3; v_call: TRBV27; d_call: .; cdr3_nt: TGTGCCACCCGGGGAGGAGATACGCAGTATTTT; cdr3_aa: CATRGGDTQYF
clone_size: .; j_call: TRBJ1-5; v_call: TRBV4-2; d_call: .; cdr3_nt: TGTGCCAGCAGCCAAGAGATGGGGCACAATCAGCCCCAGCATTTT; cdr3_aa: CASSQEMGHNQPQHF
clone_size: .; j_call: TRBJ2-7; v_call: TRBV5-6; d_call: .; cdr3_nt: TGTGCCAGCAGCTTGTGGCCGGGGGCCTACGAGCAGTACTTC; cdr3_aa: CASSLWPGAYEQYF
clone_size: .; j_call: TRBJ2-1; v_call: TRBV19; d_call: TRBD2; cdr3_nt: TGTGCCAGTAGCCTTAGGGGGGGACTAGCCGGTTACAATGAGCAGTTCTTC; cdr3_aa: CASSLRGGLAGYNEQFF
clone_size: few; j_call: TRBJ2-2; v_call: TRBV3-1/TRBV3-2; d_call: .; cdr3_nt: TGTGCCAGCAGCCAGGTTACAGGGCCGGACACCGGGGAGCTGTTTTTT; cdr3_aa: CASSQVTGPDTGELFF
clone_size: .; j_call: TRBJ1-5; v_call: TRBV6-6; d_call: TRBD1; cdr3_nt: TGTGCCAGCAGACCCGGACAGGGGTTGAATCAGCCCCAGCATTTT; cdr3_aa: CASRPGQGLNQPQHF
clone_size: .; j_call: TRBJ2-2; v_call: TRBV5-1; d_call: .; cdr3_nt: TGCGCCAGCAGCCCGCGGGGCGGGGAGCGTACCGGGGAGCTGTTTTTT; cdr3_aa: CASSPRGGERTGELFF
clone_size: .; j_call: TRBJ1-1; v_call: TRBV6-5; d_call: TRBD1; cdr3_nt: TGTGCCAGCAGACGACAGGGTGACACTGAAGCTTTCTTT; cdr3_aa: CASRRQGDTEAFF
clone_size: .; j_call: TRBJ1-4; v_call: TRBV6-6; d_call: TRBD1; cdr3_nt: TGTGCCAGCAGTTACGGGACAGGCAATGAAAAACTGTTTTTT; cdr3_aa: CASSYGTGNEKLFF
clone_size: .; j_call: TRBJ2-3; v_call: TRBV27; d_call: TRBD2; cdr3_nt: TGTGCCAGCAGTCCCCCCGGGACTAGCGGGAAGGCGCAGTATTTT; cdr3_aa: CASSPPGTSGKAQYF
clone_size: .; j_call: TRBJ1-2; v_call: TRBV15; d_call: .; cdr3_nt: TGTGCCACCAGCAGAGATTTGCCCTCAGCGGGTGGCTACACCTTC; cdr3_aa: CATSRDLPSAGGYTF
clone_size: .; j_call: TRBJ2-1; v_call: TRBV3-1/TRBV3-2; d_call: TRBD2; cdr3_nt: TGTGCCAGCAGCCAAGACTCCGAGACTAGCGGGAGGGCCACCCGAGATGAGCAGTTCTTC; cdr3_aa: CASSQDSETSGRATRDEQFF
clone_size: .; j_call: TRBJ2-7; v_call: TRBV3-1/TRBV3-2; d_call: .; cdr3_nt: TGTGCCAGCAGCCACCCCGGGGACACCACGAATGACTACGAGCAGTACTTC; cdr3_aa: CASSHPGDTTNDYEQYF
clone_size: .; j_call: TRBJ2-7; v_call: TRBV6-4; d_call: .; cdr3_nt: TGTGCCAGCAGGGGATGGGGCTACAGGACCTCCTGTTATAGCTCCTACGAGCAGTACTTC; cdr3_aa: CASRGWGYRTSCYSSYEQYF
clone_size: few; j_call: TRBJ2-5; v_call: TRBV6-1; d_call: .; cdr3_nt: TGTGCCAGCAGTGAACGCTACAGGGTCCAAGAGACCCAGTACTTC; cdr3_aa: CASSERYRVQETQYF
clone_size: once; j_call: TRBJ1-1; v_call: TRBV27; d_call: .; cdr3_nt: TGTGCCAGCAGTCTCTCGACCGGGACAAGGGTGGCAGAAGCTTTCTTT; cdr3_aa: CASSLSTGTRVAEAFF
clone_size: .; j_call: TRBJ2-3; v_call: TRBV11-2; d_call: TRBD2; cdr3_nt: TGTGCCAGCAGCCTGGCGGGGGGCACAGATACGCAGTATTTT; cdr3_aa: CASSLAGGTDTQYF
clone_size: .; j_call: TRBJ1-5; v_call: TRBV3-1/TRBV3-2; d_call: TRBD1; cdr3_nt: TGTGCCAGCAGTCAAGGGGACAGTCATCAGCCCCAGCATTTT; cdr3_aa: CASSQGDSHQPQHF
clone_size: .; j_call: TRBJ2-2; v_call: TRBV19; d_call: .; cdr3_nt: TGTGCCAGTACCCCGCGGGGGAACACCGGGGAGCTGTTTTTT; cdr3_aa: CASTPRGNTGELFF
clone_size: few; j_call: TRBJ1-5; v_call: TRBV5-4; d_call: TRBD1; cdr3_nt: TGTGCCAGCATGGCGGGGACAGATAGCAATCAGCCCCAGCATTTT; cdr3_aa: CASMAGTDSNQPQHF
clone_size: .; j_call: TRBJ2-6; v_call: TRBV28; d_call: .; cdr3_nt: TGTGCCAGCAGTTCCCACTCTGGGGCCAACGTCCTGACTTTC; cdr3_aa: CASSSHSGANVLTF
clone_size: .; j_call: TRBJ1-5; v_call: TRBV19; d_call: TRBD1; cdr3_nt: TGTGCCAGTAGTACTTCAGGGGGAAGCAATCAGCCCCAGCATTTT; cdr3_aa: CASSTSGGSNQPQHF
clone_size: few; j_call: TRBJ1-1; v_call: TRBV28; d_call: .; cdr3_nt: TGTGCCAGCAGTTTTGTCAACATGAACACTGAAGCTTTCTTT; cdr3_aa: CASSFVNMNTEAFF
clone_size: .; j_call: TRBJ2-1; v_call: TRBV28; d_call: TRBD2; cdr3_nt: TGTGCCAGCAGTGCCCCGCTAGCGGCCTCCTACAATGAGCAGTTCTTC; cdr3_aa: CASSAPLAASYNEQFF
clone_size: once; j_call: TRBJ2-1; v_call: TRBV2; d_call: TRBD2; cdr3_nt: TGTGCCAGCGTAGTGGGACTAGCGTCCCATGAGCAGTTCTTC; cdr3_aa: CASVVGLASHEQFF
clone_size: .; j_call: TRBJ2-3; v_call: TRBV7-8; d_call: TRBD2; cdr3_nt: TGTGCCACCATGCAAGCGGGAGTGGTTCAGGCGACAGATACGCAGTATTTT; cdr3_aa: CATMQAGVVQATDTQYF
clone_size: .; j_call: TRBJ2-3; v_call: TRBV19; d_call: .; cdr3_nt: TGTGCCACCTCTGTGGGACTCCCCACAGATACGCAGTATTTT; cdr3_aa: CATSVGLPTDTQYF
clone_size: .; j_call: TRBJ2-6; v_call: TRBV3-1/TRBV3-2; d_call: .; cdr3_nt: TGTGCCAGCAGCCAAGCAGAGGGCACTGGGGCCAACGTCCTGACTTTC; cdr3_aa: CASSQAEGTGANVLTF
clone_size: .; j_call: TRBJ2-7; v_call: TRBV3-1/TRBV3-2; d_call: .; cdr3_nt: TGTGCCAGCAGCCAAGGAGTAGGAGGCGGAGAGCAGTACTTC; cdr3_aa: CASSQGVGGGEQYF
clone_size: .; j_call: TRBJ1-2; v_call: TRBV27; d_call: .; cdr3_nt: TGTGCCAGCAGTCCCCCCCCAGGAATCTATGGCTACACCTTC; cdr3_aa: CASSPPPGIYGYTF
clone_size: .; j_call: TRBJ1-3; v_call: TRBV4-3; d_call: .; cdr3_nt: TGCGCCAGCAGCCAAGATGGCAGCTCTGGAAACACCATATATTTT; cdr3_aa: CASSQDGSSGNTIYF
clone_size: .; j_call: TRBJ2-4; v_call: TRBV11-3; d_call: TRBD1; cdr3_nt: TGTGCCAGCAGCCCGGGGACAGGGGGTAACATTCAGTACTTC; cdr3_aa: CASSPGTGGNIQYF
clone_size: .; j_call: TRBJ1-5; v_call: TRBV5-1; d_call: TRBD1; cdr3_nt: TGCGCCAGCAGCTTGTGGGGGACAGACGATCAGCCCCAGCATTTT; cdr3_aa: CASSLWGTDDQPQHF
clone_size: .; j_call: TRBJ1-1; v_call: TRBV7-3; d_call: .; cdr3_nt: TGTGCCAGCAGCCCAATCCCGCGACAGGCTCTGAACACTGAAGCTTTCTTT; cdr3_aa: CASSPIPRQALNTEAFF
clone_size: .; j_call: TRBJ1-5; v_call: TRBV6-1; d_call: .; cdr3_nt: TGTGCCAGCAGTGAACAGGTTGGTCAGCCCCAGCATTTT; cdr3_aa: CASSEQVGQPQHF
clone_size: .; j_call: TRBJ2-6; v_call: TRBV18; d_call: .; cdr3_nt: TGTGCCAGCTCACCACTCCGGGCTGGGGCCAACGTCCTGACTTTC; cdr3_aa: CASSPLRAGANVLTF
clone_size: .; j_call: TRBJ2-7; v_call: TRBV7-9; d_call: .; cdr3_nt: TGTGCCAGCAGCCAAGGGGGAGGGCTTTCCTACGAGCAGTACTTC; cdr3_aa: CASSQGGGLSYEQYF
clone_size: .; j_call: TRBJ1-1; v_call: TRBV11-3; d_call: .; cdr3_nt: TGTGCCAGCAGCTTAGGGAGGGGGAACACTGAAGCTTTCTTT; cdr3_aa: CASSLGRGNTEAFF
clone_size: .; j_call: TRBJ2-7; v_call: TRBV7-2; d_call: TRBD2; cdr3_nt: TGTGCCAGCAGTCACAAAATAGCGGGGGGCGGTAGGGAGCAGTACTTC; cdr3_aa: CASSHKIAGGGREQYF
clone_size: once; j_call: TRBJ2-1; v_call: TRBV7-8; d_call: .; cdr3_nt: TGTGCCAGCAGCAGTCCTGGGACATGGGAGCAGTTCTTC; cdr3_aa: CASSSPGTWEQFF
clone_size: .; j_call: TRBJ1-5; v_call: TRBV21-1; d_call: .; cdr3_nt: TGTGCCAGCCTGAGTGGGGGGGGACAGGGAGGGAATCAGCCCCAGCATTTT; cdr3_aa: CASLSGGGQGGNQPQHF
clone_size: .; j_call: TRBJ2-5; v_call: TRBV11-2; d_call: TRBD2; cdr3_nt: TGTGCCAGCGGACTAGCGGGAGGGTCCCAAGAGACCCAGTACTTC; cdr3_aa: CASGLAGGSQETQYF
clone_size: .; j_call: TRBJ2-3; v_call: TRBV27; d_call: .; cdr3_nt: TGTGCCAGCAGTTCAACAGACCGGGGTGGCACAGATACGCAGTATTTT; cdr3_aa: CASSSTDRGGTDTQYF
clone_size: once; j_call: TRBJ1-2; v_call: TRBV2; d_call: .; cdr3_nt: TGTGCCAGCAGTCAAGGACAAAACTATGGCTACACCTTC; cdr3_aa: CASSQGQNYGYTF
clone_size: .; j_call: TRBJ1-2; v_call: TRBV14; d_call: TRBD1; cdr3_nt: TGTGCCAGCAGCCCACGGGACAGGGGGTTTGGCTACACCTTC; cdr3_aa: CASSPRDRGFGYTF
clone_size: few; j_call: TRBJ2-1; v_call: TRBV9; d_call: .; cdr3_nt: TGTGCCAGCAGCCAAGGGGCTCCCGGGAATGAGCAGTTCTTC; cdr3_aa: CASSQGAPGNEQFF
clone_size: .; j_call: TRBJ2-3; v_call: TRBV19; d_call: .; cdr3_nt: TGTGCCAGTAGTGCCCAGCCCGACGCGGCGCAGTATTTT; cdr3_aa: CASSAQPDAAQYF
clone_size: .; j_call: TRBJ2-1; v_call: TRBV5-6; d_call: TRBD2; cdr3_nt: TGTGCCAGCAGCGGAACTAGCGGGAGGGCCAGAAATGAGCAGTTCTTC; cdr3_aa: CASSGTSGRARNEQFF
clone_size: .; j_call: TRBJ1-1; v_call: TRBV19; d_call: TRBD1; cdr3_nt: TGTGCCAGTAACCCGCAGGGGGGTTTAGCTTTCTTT; cdr3_aa: CASNPQGGLAFF
clone_size: .; j_call: TRBJ1-1; v_call: TRBV7-2; d_call: .; cdr3_nt: TGTGCCAGCAGCTTACTCCTAATGAACACTGAAGCTTTCTTT; cdr3_aa: CASSLLLMNTEAFF
clone_size: .; j_call: TRBJ2-1; v_call: TRBV11-3; d_call: TRBD2; cdr3_nt: TGTGCCAGCAGCTTAGGACTAGCGGGAGGACCCAATGAGCAGTTCTTC; cdr3_aa: CASSLGLAGGPNEQFF
clone_size: .; j_call: TRBJ1-1; v_call: TRBV5-1; d_call: TRBD1; cdr3_nt: TGCGCCAGCAGCCCCGGGACAGGGGGTAGGTGGACTGAAGCTTTCTTT; cdr3_aa: CASSPGTGGRWTEAFF
clone_size: .; j_call: TRBJ2-1; v_call: TRBV6-2/TRBV6-3; d_call: TRBD2; cdr3_nt: TGTGCCAGCAGTCGCCTAGCGGGAGGGCCGGCCGAGCAGTTCTTC; cdr3_aa: CASSRLAGGPAEQFF